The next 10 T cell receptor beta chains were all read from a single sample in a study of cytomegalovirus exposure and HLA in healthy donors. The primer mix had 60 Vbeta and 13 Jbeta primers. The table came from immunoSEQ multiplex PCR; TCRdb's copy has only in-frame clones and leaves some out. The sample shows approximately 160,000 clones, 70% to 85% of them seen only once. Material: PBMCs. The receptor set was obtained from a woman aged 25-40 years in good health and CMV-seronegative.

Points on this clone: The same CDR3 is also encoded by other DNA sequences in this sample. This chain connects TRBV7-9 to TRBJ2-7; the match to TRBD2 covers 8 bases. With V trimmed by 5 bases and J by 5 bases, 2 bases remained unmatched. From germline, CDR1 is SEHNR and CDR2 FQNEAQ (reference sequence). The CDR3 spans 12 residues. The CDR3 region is CASSREGDEQYF. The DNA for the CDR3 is TGTGCCAGCAGCCGGGAGGGCGACGAGCAGTACTTC.

The CDR3 reads CASSQAWASDFEAFF. As DNA, the CDR3 is TGCGCCAGCAGCCAAGCGTGGGCCTCCGATTTTGAAGCTTTCTTT. The genes are TRBV4-3 and TRBJ1-1; D gene uncertain. Trimming shortened V by 1 base and J by 7 bases, and 16 bases separated the two germline ends. CDR3 size: 15 residues. In germline, CDR1 is LGHNA, CDR2 YSLEER.

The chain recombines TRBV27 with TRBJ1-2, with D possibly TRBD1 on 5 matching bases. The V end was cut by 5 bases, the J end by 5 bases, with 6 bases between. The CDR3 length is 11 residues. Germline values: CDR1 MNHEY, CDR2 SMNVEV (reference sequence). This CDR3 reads CASSPGYGYTF. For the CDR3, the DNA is TGTGCCAGCAGTCCAGGGTATGGCTACACCTTC.

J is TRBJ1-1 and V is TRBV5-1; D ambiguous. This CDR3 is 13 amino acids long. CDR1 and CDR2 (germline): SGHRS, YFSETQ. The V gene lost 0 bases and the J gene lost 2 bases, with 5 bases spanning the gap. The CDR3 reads CASSLGANTEAFF. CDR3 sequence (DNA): TGCGCCAGCAGCTTGGGGGCAAACACTGAAGCTTTCTTT.

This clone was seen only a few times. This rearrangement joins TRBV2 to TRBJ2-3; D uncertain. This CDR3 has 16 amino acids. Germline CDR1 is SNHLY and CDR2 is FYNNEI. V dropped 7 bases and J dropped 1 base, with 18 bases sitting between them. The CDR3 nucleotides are TGTGCCAGCAAGAAAAGATCCGCACTCGGCACAGATACGCAGTATTTT. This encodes CASKKRSALGTDTQYF.

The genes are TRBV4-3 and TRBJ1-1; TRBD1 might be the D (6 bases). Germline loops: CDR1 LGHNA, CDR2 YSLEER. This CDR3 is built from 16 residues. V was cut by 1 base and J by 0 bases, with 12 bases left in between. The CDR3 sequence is CASSQAPQGMNTEAFF. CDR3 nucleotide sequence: TGCGCCAGCAGCCAAGCCCCGCAGGGGATGAACACTGAAGCTTTCTTT.

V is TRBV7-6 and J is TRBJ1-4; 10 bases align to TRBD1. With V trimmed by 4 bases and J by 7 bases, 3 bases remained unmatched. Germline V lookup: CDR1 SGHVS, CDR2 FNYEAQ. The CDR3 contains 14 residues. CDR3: CASSWDRGPEKLFF. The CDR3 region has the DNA TGTGCCAGCAGCTGGGACAGGGGACCTGAAAAACTGTTTTTT.

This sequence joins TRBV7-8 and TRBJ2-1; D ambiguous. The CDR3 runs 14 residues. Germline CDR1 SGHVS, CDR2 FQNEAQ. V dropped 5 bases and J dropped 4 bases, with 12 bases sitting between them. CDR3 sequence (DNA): TGTGCCAGCAGCCGCGTCCCGCTTTACAATGAGCAGTTCTTC. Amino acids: CASSRVPLYNEQFF.

CDR3: CASSLLSGDSEETQYF. In DNA form, the CDR3 reads TGTGCCAGCAGCCTACTGAGCGGGGACTCAGAAGAGACCCAGTACTTC. This sequence joins TRBV27 and TRBJ2-5; 7 nucleotides agree with TRBD2. Germline V gene sequence: CDR1 MNHEY, CDR2 SMNVEV (reference sequence). The CDR3 is 16 amino acids. V trimming: 6 bases; J trimming: 3 bases; junction bases outside the gene matches: 13.

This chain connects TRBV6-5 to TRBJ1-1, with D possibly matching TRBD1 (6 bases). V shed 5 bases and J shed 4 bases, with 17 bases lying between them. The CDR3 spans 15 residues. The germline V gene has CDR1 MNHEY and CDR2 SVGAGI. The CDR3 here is CASSIPTGLGTEAFF. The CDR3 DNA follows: TGTGCCAGCAGTATCCCAACAGGGTTAGGCACTGAAGCTTTCTTT.